The 14 T cell receptor beta chains in this list originate from one sample, sequenced in a study of molecular identifiers for immune sequencing clone quantification. TCRdb reprocessed the PCR reads with MiXCR, giving one entry per CDR3 protein. The repertoire holds roughly 65,000 distinct CDR3 sequences, with 15% to 20% as singletons. Material for sequencing was naive CD8+ T cells from blood, with Jurkat cell RNA spiked in. As for subset: FACS-sorted CD8+CD4-CCR7+CD45RA+ naive T cells. The receptors derive from a human donor in good health. Some libraries in this study had Jurkat cell RNA spiked in.

This clonotype showed up many times. This chain joins TRBV13 and TRBJ2-7; TRBD1 might be the D (6 bases). The V gene's germline CDR1 is PRHDT and CDR2 FYEKMQ (reference sequence). Trimming left V 4 bases short and J 1 base short, with 11 bases between. The CDR3 loop spans 14 amino acids. CDR3: CASSYPGHSYEQYF. The CDR3 region has the DNA TGTGCCAGCAGCTACCCGGGACATTCCTACGAGCAGTACTTC.

Points on this clonotype: A much larger clone differs by one base, so this may be a read error. The V and J genes are TRBV4-1 and TRBJ2-3, with 7 bases aligning to TRBD2. Germline CDR1 reads MGHRA; CDR2 reads YSYEKL. The CDR3 runs 15 residues. CDR3 nucleotide sequence: TGCGCCAGCAGCCAGGGGGGGAGGACCACAGATGCGCAGTATTTT. It is translated as CASSQGGRTTDAQYF.

Ten or more counts support this clonotype. The chain joins TRBV10-2 to TRBJ1-2; TRBD1 matches 9 bases. V dropped 2 bases and J dropped 6; count of bases not matched to a gene: 1. The CDR3 extends over 13 amino acids. Germline lookup yields CDR1 WSHSY and CDR2 SAAADI. The CDR3 reads CASSETGGNGYTF. CDR3 in DNA: TGCGCCAGCAGTGAGACAGGGGGCAATGGCTACACCTTC.

This clonotype was found a few times. This chain connects TRBV27 to TRBJ2-1; 9 bases are shared with TRBD2. Trimming at V came to 5 bases and at J to 10 bases, leaving 6 bases not matched to a gene. Germline V CDR1 and CDR2: MNHEY, SMNVEV (reference sequence). The CDR3 sequence is 13 residues long. For the CDR3, the DNA is TGTGCCAGCAGTGCCGCCGGGACTAGCGAGCAGTTCTTC. Its protein product is CASSAAGTSEQFF.

This clonotype was counted many times. The chain combines TRBV29-1 with TRBJ1-3; D unclear. The germline V gene has CDR1 SQVTM and CDR2 ANQGSEA. V was clipped by 4 bases and J by 3 bases, with 10 bases between them. This CDR3 region has 13 residues. CDR3 nucleotides: TGCAGCGTTGGGGGAGGGAATGGAAACACCATATATTTT. It encodes CSVGGGNGNTIYF. The complete variable domain, with remaining parts taken from reference TRBV29-1 and TRBJ1-3, reads SAVISQKPSRDICQRGTSLTIQCQVDSQVTMMFWYRQQPGQSLTLIATANQGSEATYESGFVIDKFPISRPNLTFSTLTVSNMSPEDSSIYLCSVGGGNGNTIYFGEGSWLTVV.

This clonotype was counted many times. The chain combines TRBV19 with TRBJ1-5; 12 bases are shared with TRBD1. V was pared by 5 bases and J by 2 bases, with 7 bases of the junction left unmatched. This CDR3 region has 17 residues. Germline V gene data show CDR1 as LNHDA and CDR2 as SQIVND (reference sequence). CDR3 nucleotides: TGTGCCAGTAGTGGGACAGGGGGCCGCCATGGCAATCAGCCCCAGCATTTT. Residues: CASSGTGGRHGNQPQHF.

At least ten counts were recorded for this clonotype. The chain has TRBV20-1 and TRBJ1-3; 8 bases match TRBD1. The trim removed 2 bases at V and 4 bases at J, leaving 4 bases unmatched. The germline V gene has CDR1 DFQATT and CDR2 SNEGSKA (reference sequence). The CDR3 loop spans 14 amino acids. Here the CDR3 DNA reads TGCAGTGCTAGACAAACAGGGGGGGGAAACACCATATATTTT. Translated, it gives CSARQTGGGNTIYF.

Concerning this clonotype itself: A much larger clone differs by one base, so this may be a read error. This sequence joins TRBV3-1 and TRBJ2-1; D not certain. The germline CDR1 and CDR2 sequences are LGHDT and YNNKEL (reference sequence). The CDR3 is 14 amino acids. DNA for the CDR3: TGTACCAGCAGCCCCCCCCGATCCTACAATGAGCAGTTCTTC. Its translation: CTSSPPRSYNEQFF.

The table lists this clonotype with a few counts. V is TRBV6-2 or TRBV6-3 and J is TRBJ2-1; 10 bases fit TRBD2. With 8 bases clipped from V and 3 bases from J, the junction kept 4 bases outside the gene matches. This CDR3 has 14 residues. From germline, CDR1 is MNHEY and CDR2 SVGEGT. The CDR3 protein is CASSGTSVYNEQFF. CDR3 DNA: TGTGCCAGCTCCGGGACTAGCGTCTACAATGAGCAGTTCTTC.

This clonotype was observed a few times. The J gene is TRBJ2-1, the V gene TRBV6-5; tentative D call: TRBD2 (5 bases). Germline V gives CDR1 MNHEY, CDR2 SVGAGI. V gave up 3 bases and J gave up 9 bases, with 15 bases separating them. CDR3 length: 14 amino acids. This CDR3 is CASSYIEGTGEQFF. The CDR3 nucleotides are TGTGCCAGCAGTTATATTGAGGGAACCGGTGAGCAGTTCTTC.

The CDR3 here is CASSDHRQETQYF. In DNA form, the CDR3 reads TGCGCCAGCAGTGACCACAGACAAGAGACCCAGTACTTC. The chain couples TRBV10-1 to TRBJ2-5; D gene uncertain. CDR1 WNHNN and CDR2 SYGVQD come from the germline V gene (reference sequence). V lost 3 bases, J lost 2 bases, and 7 bases lay in between. CDR3 length equals 13 residues.

This clonotype appeared many times. The V call is TRBV6-2 or TRBV6-3, the J call TRBJ2-1; 12 nucleotides agree with TRBD2. Germline trimming cut 5 bases from V and 1 base from J; bases unmatched to any gene: 6. The CDR3 consists of 17 residues. Germline values: CDR1 MNHEY, CDR2 SVGEGT. The DNA of the CDR3 is TGTGCCAGCAGTCAACGGACTAGCGGGATATCCTACAATGAGCAGTTCTTC. Encoded protein: CASSQRTSGISYNEQFF.

This clonotype has at least ten counts. This chain uses TRBV20-1 with TRBJ2-2; 11 positions agree with TRBD2. The CDR3 extends over 16 amino acids. Germline loops: CDR1 DFQATT, CDR2 SNEGSKA (reference sequence). V was pared by 5 bases and J by 3 bases, with 8 bases of the junction left unmatched. In nucleotides, the CDR3 is TGCAGTGCTTCGGTAGCGGGAGGGCGATACACCGGGGAGCTGTTTTTT. Its protein is CSASVAGGRYTGELFF.

The V and J genes are TRBV19 and TRBJ2-1; a possible D gene is TRBD2 (5 bases). Germline CDR1 and CDR2: LNHDA and SQIVND (reference sequence). The CDR3 sequence is 14 residues long. The germline V and J ends were trimmed by 7 bases and 0 bases, with 10 bases remaining between them. The CDR3 coding sequence is TGTGCCAGTAAGGAAGGGAGCTCCTACAATGAGCAGTTCTTC. It specifies CASKEGSSYNEQFF.